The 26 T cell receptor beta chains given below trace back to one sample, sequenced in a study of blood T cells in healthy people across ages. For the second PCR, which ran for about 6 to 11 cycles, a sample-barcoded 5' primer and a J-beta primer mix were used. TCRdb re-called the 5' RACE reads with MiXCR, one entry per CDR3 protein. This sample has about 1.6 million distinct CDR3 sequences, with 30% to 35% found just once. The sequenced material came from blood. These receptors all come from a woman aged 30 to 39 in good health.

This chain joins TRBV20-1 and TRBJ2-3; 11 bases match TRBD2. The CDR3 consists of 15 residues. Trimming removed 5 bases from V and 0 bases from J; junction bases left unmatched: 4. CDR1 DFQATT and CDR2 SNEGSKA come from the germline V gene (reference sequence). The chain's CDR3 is CSASGTSGSTDTQYF. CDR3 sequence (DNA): TGCAGTGCTTCCGGGACTAGCGGTAGCACAGATACGCAGTATTTT.

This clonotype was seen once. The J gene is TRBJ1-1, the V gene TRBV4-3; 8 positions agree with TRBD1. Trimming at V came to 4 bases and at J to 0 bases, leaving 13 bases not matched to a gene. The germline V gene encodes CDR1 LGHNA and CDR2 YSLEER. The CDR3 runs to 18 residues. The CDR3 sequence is CASSRFPTGEALNTEAFF. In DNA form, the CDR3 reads TGCGCCAGCAGCCGCTTCCCGACAGGGGAGGCTTTGAACACTGAAGCTTTCTTT.

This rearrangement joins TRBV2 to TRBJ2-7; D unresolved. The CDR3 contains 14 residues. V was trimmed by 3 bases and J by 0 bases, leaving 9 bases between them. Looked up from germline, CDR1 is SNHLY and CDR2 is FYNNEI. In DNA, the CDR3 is TGTGCCAGCAGTGACCCTGGAGACTCCTACGAGCAGTACTTC. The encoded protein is CASSDPGDSYEQYF.

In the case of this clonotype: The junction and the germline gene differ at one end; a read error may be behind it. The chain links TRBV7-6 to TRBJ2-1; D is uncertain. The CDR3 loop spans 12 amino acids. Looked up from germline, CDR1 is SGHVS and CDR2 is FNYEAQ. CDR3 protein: CTSSSGYNEQFF. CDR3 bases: TGTACCAGCAGCTCCGGATACAATGAGCAGTTCTTC.

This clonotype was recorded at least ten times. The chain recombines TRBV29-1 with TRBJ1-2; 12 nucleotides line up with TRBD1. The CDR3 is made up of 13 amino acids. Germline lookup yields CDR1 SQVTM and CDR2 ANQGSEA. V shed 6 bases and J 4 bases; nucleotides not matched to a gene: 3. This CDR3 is CSVVGQGAYGYTF. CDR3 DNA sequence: TGCAGCGTGGTGGGACAGGGGGCCTATGGCTACACCTTC.

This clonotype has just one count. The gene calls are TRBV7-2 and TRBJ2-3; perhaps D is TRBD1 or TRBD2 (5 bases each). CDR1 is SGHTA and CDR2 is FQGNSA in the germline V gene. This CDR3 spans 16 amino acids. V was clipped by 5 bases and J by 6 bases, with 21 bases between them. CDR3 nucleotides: TGTGCCAGCAGCCCAAGGCACCAGGGAGAAGCGGATACGCAGTATTTT. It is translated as CASSPRHQGEADTQYF.

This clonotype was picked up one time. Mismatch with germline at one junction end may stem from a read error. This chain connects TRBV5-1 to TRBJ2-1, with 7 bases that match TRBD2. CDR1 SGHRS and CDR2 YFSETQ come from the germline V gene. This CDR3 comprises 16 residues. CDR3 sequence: CACSLDVAGAGNEQFF. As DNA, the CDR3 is TGCGCCTGCAGCTTGGACGTGGCGGGAGCGGGTAATGAGCAGTTCTTC.

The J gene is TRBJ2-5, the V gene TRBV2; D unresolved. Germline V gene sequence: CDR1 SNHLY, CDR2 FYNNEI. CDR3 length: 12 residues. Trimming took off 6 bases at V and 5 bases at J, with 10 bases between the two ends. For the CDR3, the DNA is TGTGCCAGCAGGCGAGCAATGGAGACCCAGTACTTC. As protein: CASRRAMETQYF.

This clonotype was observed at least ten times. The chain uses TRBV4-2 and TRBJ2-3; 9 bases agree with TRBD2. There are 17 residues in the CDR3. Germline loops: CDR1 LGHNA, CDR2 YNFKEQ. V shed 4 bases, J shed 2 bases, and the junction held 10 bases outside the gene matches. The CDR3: CASSRFSAGGTTDTQYF. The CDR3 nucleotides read TGTGCCAGCAGCCGATTCTCTGCGGGGGGGACCACAGATACGCAGTATTTT.

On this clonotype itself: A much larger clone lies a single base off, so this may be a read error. The CDR3 DNA is TGTGCCTTCAGTGAGATGCAGGGTGAGCAGTTCTTC. Translated, it gives CAFSEMQGEQFF. The chain is built from TRBV10-3 and TRBJ2-1; a possible D gene is TRBD1 (5 bases). This CDR3 spans 12 amino acids. Per the germline V gene, CDR1 is ENHRY and CDR2 is SYGVKD.

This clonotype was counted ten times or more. CDR3 DNA sequence: TGTGCCAGCAGCCCAGCGGGGCGAGACAATGAGCAGTTCTTC. It specifies CASSPAGRDNEQFF. This sequence joins TRBV9 and TRBJ2-1; 7 nucleotides match TRBD2. Per germline, CDR1 SGDLS and CDR2 YYNGEE. Trimming removed 4 bases from V and 5 bases from J; junction bases left unmatched: 6. This CDR3 contains 14 residues.

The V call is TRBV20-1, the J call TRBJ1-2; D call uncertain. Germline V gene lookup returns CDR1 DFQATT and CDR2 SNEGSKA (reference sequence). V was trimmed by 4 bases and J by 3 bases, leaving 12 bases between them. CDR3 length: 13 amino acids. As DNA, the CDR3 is TGCAGTGCTATCGGGTCCTCCTACTATGGCTACACCTTC. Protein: CSAIGSSYYGYTF.

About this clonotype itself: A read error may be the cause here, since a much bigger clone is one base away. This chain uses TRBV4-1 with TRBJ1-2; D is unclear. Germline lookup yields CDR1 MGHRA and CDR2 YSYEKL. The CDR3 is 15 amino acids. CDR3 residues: CVSSQVAPQRVGYTF. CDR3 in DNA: TGCGTCAGCAGCCAAGTAGCCCCACAAAGGGTTGGCTACACCTTC.

This chain's CDR3 is CASSPGRNQETQYF. CDR3 DNA: TGTGCCAGCAGCCCGGGACGGAATCAAGAGACCCAGTACTTC. The chain has TRBV11-1 and TRBJ2-5; possibly TRBD1 or TRBD2 for D (5 bases each). Germline lookup yields CDR1 SGHAT and CDR2 FQDESV (reference sequence). V dropped 5 bases and J dropped 2 bases, with 12 bases sitting between them. The CDR3 is 14 residues long. Combining the CDR3 with reference TRBV11-1 and TRBJ2-5 gives the whole variable domain EAEVAQSPRYKITEKSQAVAFWCDPISGHATLYWYRQILGQGPELLVQFQDESVVDDSQLPKDRFSAERLKGVDSTLKIQPAELGDSAMYLCASSPGRNQETQYFGPGTRLLVL.

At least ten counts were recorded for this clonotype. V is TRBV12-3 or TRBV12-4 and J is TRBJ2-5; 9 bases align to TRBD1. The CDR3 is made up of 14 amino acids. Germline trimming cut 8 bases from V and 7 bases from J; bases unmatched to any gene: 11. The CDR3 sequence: CASEPGQGERTQYF. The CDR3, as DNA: TGTGCCAGCGAGCCGGGACAGGGAGAGAGGACCCAGTACTTC.

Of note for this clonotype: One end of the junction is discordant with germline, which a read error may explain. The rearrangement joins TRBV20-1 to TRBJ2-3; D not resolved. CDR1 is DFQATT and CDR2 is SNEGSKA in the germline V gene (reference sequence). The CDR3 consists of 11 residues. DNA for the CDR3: TGCAGTGCCAGAGCGATAGATACGCAGTATTTT. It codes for CSARAIDTQYF.

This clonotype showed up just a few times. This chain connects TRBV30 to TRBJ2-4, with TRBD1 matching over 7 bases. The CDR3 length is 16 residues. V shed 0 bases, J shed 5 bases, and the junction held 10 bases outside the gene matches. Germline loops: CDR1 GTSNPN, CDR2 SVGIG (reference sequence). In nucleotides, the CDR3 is TGTGCCTGGAGTGTACCCCGACAGGGATTTCAAAACATTCAGTACTTC. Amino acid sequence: CAWSVPRQGFQNIQYF.

DNA for the CDR3: TGCAGTGCTAGAGTCCTGAGGTCGGGGGTAGCGGGACTTTACGAGCAGTACTTC. Protein: CSARVLRSGVAGLYEQYF. The chain links TRBV20-1 to TRBJ2-7; 8 bases fit TRBD2. The CDR3 loop spans 18 amino acids. CDR1 is DFQATT and CDR2 is SNEGSKA in the germline V gene (reference sequence). Trimming removed 1 base from V and 4 bases from J; junction bases left unmatched: 18.

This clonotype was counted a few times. Here the CDR3 DNA reads TGCAGTGCTCTGGACAGGAGCTCCTACGAGCAGTACTTC. Translation gives CSALDRSSYEQYF. The rearrangement joins TRBV20-1 to TRBJ2-7, with 7 nucleotides matching TRBD1. Germline V gives CDR1 DFQATT, CDR2 SNEGSKA (reference sequence). The CDR3 has 13 residues. J was trimmed by 0 bases and V by 5 bases; bases with no gene match: 4.

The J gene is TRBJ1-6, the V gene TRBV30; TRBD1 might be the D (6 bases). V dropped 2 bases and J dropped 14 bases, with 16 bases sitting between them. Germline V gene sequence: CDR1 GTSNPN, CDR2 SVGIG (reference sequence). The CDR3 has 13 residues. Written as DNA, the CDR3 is TGTGCCTGGAGTAAATCAGGGGACTCCTCCCTCCACTTT. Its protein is CAWSKSGDSSLHF.

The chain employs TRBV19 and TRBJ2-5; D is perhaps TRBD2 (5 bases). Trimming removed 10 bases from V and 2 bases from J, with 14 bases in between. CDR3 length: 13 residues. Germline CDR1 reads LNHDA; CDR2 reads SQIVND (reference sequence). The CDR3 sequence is CATRERSQETQYF. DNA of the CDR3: TGTGCCACTCGTGAGCGGAGTCAAGAGACCCAGTACTTC.

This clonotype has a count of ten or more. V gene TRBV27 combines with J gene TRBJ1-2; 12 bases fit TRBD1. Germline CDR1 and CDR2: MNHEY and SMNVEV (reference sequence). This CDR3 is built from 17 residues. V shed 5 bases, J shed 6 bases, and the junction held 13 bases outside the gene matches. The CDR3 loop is CASSPRDRGPHPDGYTF. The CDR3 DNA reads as TGTGCCAGCAGTCCCCGGGACAGGGGGCCCCATCCGGATGGCTACACCTTC.

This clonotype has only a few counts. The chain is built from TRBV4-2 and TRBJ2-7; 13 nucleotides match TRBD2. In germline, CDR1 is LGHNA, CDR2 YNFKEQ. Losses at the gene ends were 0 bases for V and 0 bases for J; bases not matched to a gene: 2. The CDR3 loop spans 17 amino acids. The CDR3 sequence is CASSQEGTSGASYEQYF. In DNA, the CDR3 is TGTGCCAGCAGCCAAGAGGGGACTAGCGGGGCCTCCTACGAGCAGTACTTC.

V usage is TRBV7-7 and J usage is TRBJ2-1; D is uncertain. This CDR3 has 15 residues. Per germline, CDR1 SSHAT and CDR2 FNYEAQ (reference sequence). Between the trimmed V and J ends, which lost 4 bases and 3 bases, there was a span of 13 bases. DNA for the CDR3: TGTGCCAGCAGCTATGGAGCTTCCAACTACAATGAGCAGTTCTTC. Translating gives CASSYGASNYNEQFF.

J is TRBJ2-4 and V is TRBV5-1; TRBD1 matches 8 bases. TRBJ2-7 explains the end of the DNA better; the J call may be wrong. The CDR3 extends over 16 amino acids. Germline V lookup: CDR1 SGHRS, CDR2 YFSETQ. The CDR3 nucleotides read TGCGCCAGCAGCTTGGTGGCAGGGGGCGCCTGCAACGAGCAGTACTTC. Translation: CASSLVAGGACNEQYF.

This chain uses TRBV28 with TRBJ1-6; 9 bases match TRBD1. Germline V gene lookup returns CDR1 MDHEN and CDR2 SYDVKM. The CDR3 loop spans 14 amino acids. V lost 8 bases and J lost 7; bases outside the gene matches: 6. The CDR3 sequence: CASYRDRVNSPLHF. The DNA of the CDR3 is TGTGCCAGCTATCGGGACAGGGTAAATTCACCCCTCCACTTT.